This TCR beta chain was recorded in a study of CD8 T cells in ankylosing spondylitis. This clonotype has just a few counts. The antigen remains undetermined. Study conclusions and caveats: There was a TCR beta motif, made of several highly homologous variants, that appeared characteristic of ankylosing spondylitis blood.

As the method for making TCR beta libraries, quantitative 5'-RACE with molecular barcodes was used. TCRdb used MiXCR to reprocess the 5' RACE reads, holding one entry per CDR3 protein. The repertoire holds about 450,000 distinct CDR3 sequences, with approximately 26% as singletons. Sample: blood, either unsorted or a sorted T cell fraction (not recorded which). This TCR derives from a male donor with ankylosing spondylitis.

The CDR3 DNA reads as TGTGCCAGCAGTGGTATGGACAGCCCATCCTACAATGAGCAGTTCTTC. The encoded protein is CASSGMDSPSYNEQFF. The chain carries TRBV25-1 and TRBJ2-1; D is perhaps TRBD1 (6 bases). The germline CDR1 and CDR2 sequences are MGHDK and SYGVNS. The CDR3 totals 16 residues. V shed 4 bases and J shed 1 base, with 14 bases lying between them.